The 26 T cell receptor beta chains presented below share a single source sample, sequenced in a study of monozygotic twins with inflammatory bowel disease. For each CDR3 protein, TCRdb gives one entry from its re-call of the 5' RACE reads, without DNA. This repertoire includes approximately 85,000 distinct CDR3 sequences. Material for sequencing was blood. These receptors originate from a human donor with ulcerative colitis or Crohn's disease, or a healthy co-twin of an affected twin (not recorded which).

This chain uses TRBV9 with TRBJ2-1; the D call of TRBD1 rests on TCRdb alone, since no DNA is present to check it. Germline V gene data show CDR1 as SGDLS and CDR2 as YYNGEE. This CDR3 has 15 amino acids. Here the CDR3 reads CASSLGTFPYNEQFF.

The chain combines TRBV10-3 with TRBJ2-7; TCRdb's D gene call, TRBD1, goes unchecked for lack of DNA. CDR1 ENHRY and CDR2 SYGVKD come from the germline V gene. The CDR3 totals 14 residues. The chain's CDR3 is CAISEQMTGWEQYF.

The V and J genes are TRBV25-1 and TRBJ2-3; TCRdb designates TRBD1, a call that cannot be tested without DNA. Looked up from germline, CDR1 is MGHDK and CDR2 is SYGVNS. There are 16 residues in the CDR3. This CDR3 is CASNRIGGASTDTQYF.

V is TRBV5-1 and J is TRBJ2-7. Germline assignment: CDR1 SGHRS and CDR2 YFSETQ. The CDR3 covers 14 residues. CDR3 in amino acids: CASRSQPTSYEQYF.

J is TRBJ2-4 and V is TRBV29-1; the TCRdb D gene call, TRBD2, has no DNA to confirm it. This CDR3 comprises 14 residues. In germline, CDR1 is SQVTM, CDR2 ANQGSEA. The CDR3 reads CSVEIYSGVIMQYF.

V usage is TRBV20-1 and J usage is TRBJ1-1; TCRdb gives TRBD1 as the D gene, but with no DNA this cannot be confirmed. This CDR3 spans 17 amino acids. Per germline, CDR1 DFQATT and CDR2 SNEGSKA (reference sequence). CDR3 sequence reads: CSARGDNRRSVNTEAFF.

The chain recombines TRBV7-2 with TRBJ2-3. The germline V gene encodes CDR1 SGHTA and CDR2 FQGNSA. The length of the CDR3 is 14 residues. The CDR3 sequence: CASGQAENTDTQYF.

This chain uses TRBV18 with TRBJ1-5. Per the germline V gene, CDR1 is KGHSH and CDR2 is LQKENI. The CDR3 has 15 amino acids. CDR3 protein: CASSPIQADYQPQHF.

This chain links TRBV7-8 with TRBJ1-1; TCRdb's D gene call, TRBD1, goes unchecked for lack of DNA. The CDR3 extends over 15 amino acids. Germline-derived CDR1 and CDR2 are SGHVS and FQNEAQ. CDR3 sequence reads: CASSLNTGMNTEAFF.

This chain uses TRBV5-1 with TRBJ2-1; TCRdb names TRBD2, which stays unverified in the absence of DNA. Per germline, CDR1 SGHRS and CDR2 YFSETQ. This CDR3 has 14 amino acids. The CDR3: CASSFLSGDNEQFF.

The rearrangement uses TRBV29-1 and TRBJ2-7. The CDR3 runs 12 residues. Germline V gives CDR1 SQVTM, CDR2 ANQGSEA. The CDR3 loop reads CSVEGSSHEQYF.

V usage is TRBV20-1 and J usage is TRBJ2-5; TCRdb reports TRBD1, a call that lacks DNA to check it against. The CDR3 loop spans 13 amino acids. Germline V gene sequence: CDR1 DFQATT, CDR2 SNEGSKA (reference sequence). The CDR3 sequence: CSASDRVFETQYF.

This CDR3 is CASSNGRKNTGELFF. The chain couples TRBV7-2 to TRBJ2-2. The CDR3 loop spans 15 amino acids. CDR1 and CDR2 (germline): SGHTA, FQGNSA. The full variable domain, rest sourced from reference TRBV7-2 and TRBJ2-2, is GAGVSQSPSNKVTEKGKDVELRCDPISGHTALYWYRQSLGQGLEFLIYFQGNSAPDKSGLPSDRFSAERTGGSVSTLTIQRTQQEDSAVYLCASSNGRKNTGELFFGEGSRLTVL.

The V call is TRBV7-2, the J call TRBJ2-5. CDR3 length: 14 residues. The V gene's germline CDR1 is SGHTA and CDR2 FQGNSA. The CDR3 loop is CASSLSIGKETQYF. The full variable domain, with the rest looked up from reference TRBV7-2 and TRBJ2-5, is GAGVSQSPSNKVTEKGKDVELRCDPISGHTALYWYRQSLGQGLEFLIYFQGNSAPDKSGLPSDRFSAERTGGSVSTLTIQRTQQEDSAVYLCASSLSIGKETQYFGPGTRLLVL.

The chain uses TRBV9 and TRBJ2-1; TCRdb's D call of TRBD1 is untestable without DNA. This CDR3 contains 15 residues. Germline V gene lookup returns CDR1 SGDLS and CDR2 YYNGEE. The CDR3 sequence is CASSAQGNAYNEQFF.

The J gene is TRBJ2-2, the V gene TRBV6-1; without DNA, the TCRdb call of TRBD1 cannot be checked. CDR3 length equals 14 residues. Germline lookup yields CDR1 MNHNS and CDR2 SASEGT. CDR3: CASRNGQGTGELFF.

V gene TRBV18 combines with J gene TRBJ1-1. Looked up from germline, CDR1 is KGHSH and CDR2 is LQKENI. This CDR3 comprises 12 residues. The CDR3 here is CASSPQEQQAFF.

Judged by frequency, this clonotype is large. This chain joins TRBV7-8 and TRBJ1-2. The germline gives CDR1 SGHVS, CDR2 FQNEAQ. This CDR3 is built from 16 residues. CDR3 loop: CASSFSFSGGASGYTF.

The chain combines TRBV5-1 with TRBJ2-5; the TRBD1 assignment by TCRdb is unverifiable without DNA. The CDR3 has 12 residues. Germline V gene data show CDR1 as SGHRS and CDR2 as YFSETQ. CDR3 sequence reads: CASRGIGETQYF.

The chain recombines TRBV20-1 with TRBJ1-1; TCRdb's assignment of TRBD1 cannot be checked, as there is no DNA. In germline, CDR1 is DFQATT, CDR2 SNEGSKA (reference sequence). The CDR3 consists of 17 residues. The CDR3 here is CSARTPGTPKMNTEAFF.

The V gene is TRBV18, the J gene TRBJ1-1; TCRdb outputs TRBD1, but without DNA this stays unchecked. The V gene's germline CDR1 is KGHSH and CDR2 LQKENI. The CDR3 totals 13 residues. The CDR3 loop reads CASSPDREAEAFF.

The chain carries TRBV10-3 and TRBJ1-5; TCRdb reports TRBD1, a call that lacks DNA to check it against. The CDR3 is made up of 18 amino acids. Germline CDR1 reads ENHRY; CDR2 reads SYGVKD. The CDR3 reads CAISESKAGSYSNQPQHF.

CDR3 residues: CSAREVDRGQTQYF. This chain uses TRBV20-1 with TRBJ2-5; without DNA, the TCRdb call of TRBD1 cannot be checked. Germline CDR1 reads DFQATT; CDR2 reads SNEGSKA (reference sequence). The CDR3 is 14 residues long.

The rearrangement links TRBV11-2 to TRBJ2-7. CDR1 is SGHAT, CDR2 FQNNGV, per germline. The CDR3 extends over 14 amino acids. CDR3: CASSLQVGAYEQYF.

J is TRBJ2-5 and V is TRBV4-2; TCRdb outputs TRBD1, but without DNA this stays unchecked. The germline gives CDR1 LGHNA, CDR2 YNFKEQ. CDR3 length equals 17 residues. The CDR3 is CASSQERSLQGSETQYF.

Here the CDR3 reads CSVPTAGSPNEQFF. This chain links TRBV20-1 with TRBJ2-1. This CDR3 contains 14 residues. CDR1 and CDR2 (germline): DFQATT, SNEGSKA (reference sequence).